This is a list of T cell receptor beta chains from one sample in a study of brain T cells in children with intractable seizures. Data came from immunoSEQ multiplex PCR; TCRdb stores just in-frame clones and leaves some out. The sample contains about 80,000 clones, around 91% of which appear only once. Specimen: peripheral blood, collected at surgery. All receptors come from a girl aged 2 to 9 with Rasmussen encephalitis and intractable seizures. The CDR3 runs from the conserved cysteine through the conserved F or W. The D gene is left open where the match is weak. Not every row has a clone size; where given, it reads once, few, many or a size class.

TRBJ1-1,TRBV28,.,once,TGTGCCAGCAGTCTTCTAGGGGCCAGCGACACTGAAGCTTTCTTT,CASSLLGASDTEAFF
TRBJ2-7,TRBV5-6,TRBD1,.,TGTGCCAGCAGCTTGGCCGGACAGGGGGCATACGAGCAGTACTTC,CASSLAGQGAYEQYF
TRBJ1-5,TRBV30,TRBD1,.,TGTGCCTGGAGCGACAGGGGCGGTCAGCCCCAGCATTTT,CAWSDRGGQPQHF
TRBJ1-1,TRBV5-1,.,.,TGCGCCAGCAGCTTACAGGGTAGAGGCACTGAAGCTTTCTTT,CASSLQGRGTEAFF
TRBJ2-1,TRBV4-1,.,.,TGCGCCAGCAGCCATACGTCGCCTCCCTCCTACAATGAGCAGTTCTTC,CASSHTSPPSYNEQFF
TRBJ1-1,TRBV7-3,.,.,TGTGCCAGCAGCGAGGGACAGAACACTGAAGCTTTCTTT,CASSEGQNTEAFF
TRBJ1-5,TRBV18,.,once,TGTGCCAGCTCACCACCGGCCTATAGCAATCAGCCCCAGCATTTT,CASSPPAYSNQPQHF
TRBJ2-1,TRBV30,.,.,TGTGCCTGGGGGACCGTCGATGAGCAGTTCTTC,CAWGTVDEQFF
TRBJ1-2,TRBV10-3,.,.,TGTGCCACCAGAGAGACAACGGGTCGCTATGGCTACACCTTC,CATRETTGRYGYTF
TRBJ2-7,TRBV4-1,TRBD1,.,TGCGCCAGCAGCCAGTCGACAGGGACGGCGGACGAGCAGTACTTC,CASSQSTGTADEQYF
TRBJ2-7,TRBV18,TRBD2,.,TGTGCCAGCTCACTAGATGCTAGCGGGAGCAACGAGCAGTACTTC,CASSLDASGSNEQYF
TRBJ2-7,TRBV30,.,.,TGTGCCTGGAGGGACGTCTACGAGCAGTACTTC,CAWRDVYEQYF
TRBJ2-1,TRBV24-1,TRBD2,.,TGTGCCACCAGTGATTTGCTAGCGGGAGGGCACGATGAGCAGTTCTTC,CATSDLLAGGHDEQFF
TRBJ1-2,TRBV5-1,.,.,TGCGCCAGCAGGCCGACCTCGGGGGAGGGCTACACCTTC,CASRPTSGEGYTF
TRBJ2-1,TRBV7-9,.,.,TGTGCCAGCAGCTTATCAGAGTACAATGAGCAGTTCTTC,CASSLSEYNEQFF
TRBJ1-1,TRBV27,.,.,TGTGCCAGCACCTCGGGGGGCCTTGAAGCTTTCTTT,CASTSGGLEAFF
TRBJ2-1,TRBV2,TRBD1,.,TGTGCCAGCAAGGGACAGCAAGATCAGTTCTTC,CASKGQQDQFF
TRBJ1-5,TRBV5-6,.,few,TGTGCCAGCAGCTTCAGAGCAAATCAGCCCCAGCATTTT,CASSFRANQPQHF
TRBJ2-1,TRBV29-1,.,.,TGCAGCTCGAGACCGGGACAAGGGAACAATGAGCAGTTCTTC,CSSRPGQGNNEQFF
TRBJ1-3,TRBV5-1,.,.,TGCGCCAGCAGCGCGGACAGCGGAGGAAACACCATATATTTT,CASSADSGGNTIYF